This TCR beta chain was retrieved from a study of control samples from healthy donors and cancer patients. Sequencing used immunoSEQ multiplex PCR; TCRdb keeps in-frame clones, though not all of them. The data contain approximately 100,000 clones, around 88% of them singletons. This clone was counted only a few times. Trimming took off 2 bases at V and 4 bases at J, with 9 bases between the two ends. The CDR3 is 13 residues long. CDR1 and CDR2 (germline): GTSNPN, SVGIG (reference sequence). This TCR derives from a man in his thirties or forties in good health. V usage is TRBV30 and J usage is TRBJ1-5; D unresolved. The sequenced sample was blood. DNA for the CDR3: TGTGCCTGGAGTTTGGCGGGGAATCAGCCCCAGCATTTT. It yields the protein CAWSLAGNQPQHF.